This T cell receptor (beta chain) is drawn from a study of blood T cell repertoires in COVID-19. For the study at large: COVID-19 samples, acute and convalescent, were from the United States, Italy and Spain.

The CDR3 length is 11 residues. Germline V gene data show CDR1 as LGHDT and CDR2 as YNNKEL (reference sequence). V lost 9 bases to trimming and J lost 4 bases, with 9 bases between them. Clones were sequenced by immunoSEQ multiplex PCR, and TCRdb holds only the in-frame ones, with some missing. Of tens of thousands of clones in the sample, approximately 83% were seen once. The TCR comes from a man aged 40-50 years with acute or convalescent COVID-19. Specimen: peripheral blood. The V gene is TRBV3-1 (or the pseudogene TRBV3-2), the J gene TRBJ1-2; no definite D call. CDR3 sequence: CASNAGYGYTF. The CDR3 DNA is TGTGCCAGTAACGCGGGCTATGGCTACACCTTC.